This paragraph reports one T cell receptor (beta chain). The data were taken from a study of blood T cell repertoires in COVID-19. For the study at large: Some COVID-19 samples were acute and others convalescent; all came from the United States, Italy and Spain. The analysed material was cDNA or gDNA that came from T cells, B-cell-depleted T cells, or PBMCs.

Germline lookup yields CDR1 SGHNT and CDR2 YYREEE (reference sequence). This CDR3 is 15 amino acids long. Trimming pared 4 bases from V and 4 bases from J, leaving 14 bases between. Assay: immunoSEQ multiplex PCR; the TCRdb copy retains only in-frame clones and omits some. The sample consists of tens of thousands of clones, around 93% of them appearing once. Source material: peripheral blood. The chain carries TRBV5-4 and TRBJ1-4; the D gene is possibly TRBD1 (6 bases). The receptor comes from a human donor in a cohort sampled during active COVID-19. DNA of the CDR3: TGTGCCAGCAGCAATAGACAGGTCGTTAATGAAAAACTGTTTTTT. Protein sequence: CASSNRQVVNEKLFF.